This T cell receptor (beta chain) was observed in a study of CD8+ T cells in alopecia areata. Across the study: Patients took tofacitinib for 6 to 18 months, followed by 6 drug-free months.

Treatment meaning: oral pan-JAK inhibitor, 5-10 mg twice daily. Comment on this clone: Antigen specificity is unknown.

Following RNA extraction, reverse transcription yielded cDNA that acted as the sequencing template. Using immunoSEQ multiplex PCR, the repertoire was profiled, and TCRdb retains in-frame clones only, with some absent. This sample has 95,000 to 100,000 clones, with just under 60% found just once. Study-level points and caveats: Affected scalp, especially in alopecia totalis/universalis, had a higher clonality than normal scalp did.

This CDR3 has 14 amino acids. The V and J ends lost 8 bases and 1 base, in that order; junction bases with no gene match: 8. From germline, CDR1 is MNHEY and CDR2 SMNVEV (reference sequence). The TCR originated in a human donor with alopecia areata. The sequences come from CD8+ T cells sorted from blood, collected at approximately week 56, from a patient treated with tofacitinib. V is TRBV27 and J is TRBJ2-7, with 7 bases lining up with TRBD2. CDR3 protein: CASGPGLQSYEQYF. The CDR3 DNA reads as TGTGCCAGCGGGCCGGGACTACAATCCTACGAGCAGTACTTC.